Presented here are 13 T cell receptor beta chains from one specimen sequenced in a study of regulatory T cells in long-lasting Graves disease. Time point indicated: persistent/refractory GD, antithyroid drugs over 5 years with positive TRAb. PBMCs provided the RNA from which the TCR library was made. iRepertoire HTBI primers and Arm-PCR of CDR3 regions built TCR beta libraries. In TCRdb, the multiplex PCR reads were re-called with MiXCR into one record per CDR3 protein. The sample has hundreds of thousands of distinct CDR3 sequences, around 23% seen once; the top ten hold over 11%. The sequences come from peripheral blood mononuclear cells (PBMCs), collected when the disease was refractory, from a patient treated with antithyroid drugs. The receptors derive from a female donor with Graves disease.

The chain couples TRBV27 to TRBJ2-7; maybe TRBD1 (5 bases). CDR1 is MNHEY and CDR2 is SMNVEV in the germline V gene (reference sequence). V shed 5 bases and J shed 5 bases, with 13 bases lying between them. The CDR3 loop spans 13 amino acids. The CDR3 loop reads CASSDGANHEQYF. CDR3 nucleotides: TGTGCCAGCAGTGATGGGGCTAATCACGAGCAGTACTTC.

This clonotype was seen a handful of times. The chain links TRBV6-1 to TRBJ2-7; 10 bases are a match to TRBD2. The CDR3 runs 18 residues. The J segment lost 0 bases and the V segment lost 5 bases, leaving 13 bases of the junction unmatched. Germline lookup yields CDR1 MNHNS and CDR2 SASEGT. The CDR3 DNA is TGTGCCAGCAGTACCTCCGAGCAGCGGGAGGGCCTCTCCTACGAGCAGTACTTC. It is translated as CASSTSEQREGLSYEQYF.

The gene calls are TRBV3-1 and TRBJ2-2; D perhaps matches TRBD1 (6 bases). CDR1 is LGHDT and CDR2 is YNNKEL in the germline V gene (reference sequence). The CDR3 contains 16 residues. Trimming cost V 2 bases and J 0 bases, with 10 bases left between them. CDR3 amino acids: CASSQMDRANTGELFF. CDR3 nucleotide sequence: TGTGCCAGCAGCCAAATGGACAGAGCGAACACCGGGGAGCTGTTTTTT.

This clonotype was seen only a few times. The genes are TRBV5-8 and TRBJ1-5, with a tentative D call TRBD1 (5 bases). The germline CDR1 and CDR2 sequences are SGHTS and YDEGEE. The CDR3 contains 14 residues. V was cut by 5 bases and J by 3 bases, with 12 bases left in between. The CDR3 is CASRPRGVNQPQHF. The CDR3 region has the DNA TGTGCCAGCAGGCCTCGAGGGGTCAATCAGCCCCAGCATTTT.

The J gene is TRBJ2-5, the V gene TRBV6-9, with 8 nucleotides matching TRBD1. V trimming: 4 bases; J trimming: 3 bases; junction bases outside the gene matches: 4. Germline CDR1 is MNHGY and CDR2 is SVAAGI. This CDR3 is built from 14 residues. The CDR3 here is CASSSQGQEETQYF. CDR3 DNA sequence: TGTGCCAGCAGTTCCCAGGGACAGGAAGAGACCCAGTACTTC.

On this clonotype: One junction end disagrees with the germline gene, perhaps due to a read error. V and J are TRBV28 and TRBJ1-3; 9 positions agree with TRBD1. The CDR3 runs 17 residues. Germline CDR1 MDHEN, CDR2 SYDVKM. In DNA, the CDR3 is TGTGCCAGCAGATCCGGGACAGGGTTTTCATCTGGAAACACCTTATATTTT. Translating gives CASRSGTGFSSGNTLYF.

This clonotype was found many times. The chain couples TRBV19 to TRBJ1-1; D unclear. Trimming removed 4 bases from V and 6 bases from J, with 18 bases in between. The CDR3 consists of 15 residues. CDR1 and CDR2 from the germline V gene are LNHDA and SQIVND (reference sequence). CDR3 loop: CASSTRRPWSSEAFF. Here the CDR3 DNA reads TGTGCCAGTAGTACCCGAAGACCTTGGAGCTCTGAAGCTTTCTTT.

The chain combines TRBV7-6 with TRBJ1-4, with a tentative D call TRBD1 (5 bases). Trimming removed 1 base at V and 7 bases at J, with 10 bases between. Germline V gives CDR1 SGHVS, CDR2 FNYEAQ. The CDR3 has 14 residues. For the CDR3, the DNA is TGTGCCAGCAGCTTAGGGGGCTTGGGTGAAAAACTGTTTTTT. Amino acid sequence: CASSLGGLGEKLFF.

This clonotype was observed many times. The chain's CDR3 is CASSQSAAGTPEAFF. DNA for the CDR3: TGTGCCAGCAGCCAATCCGCCGCCGGGACTCCTGAAGCTTTCTTT. This rearrangement joins TRBV3-1 to TRBJ1-1; the D gene is possibly TRBD1 (5 bases). This CDR3 region has 15 residues. V was trimmed by 2 bases and J by 6 bases, leaving 16 bases between them. Per the germline V gene, CDR1 is LGHDT and CDR2 is YNNKEL (reference sequence).

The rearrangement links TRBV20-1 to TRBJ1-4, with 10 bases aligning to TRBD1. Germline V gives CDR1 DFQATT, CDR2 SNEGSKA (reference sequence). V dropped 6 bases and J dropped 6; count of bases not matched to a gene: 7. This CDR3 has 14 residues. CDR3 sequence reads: CSAPTGGDYEKLFF. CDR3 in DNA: TGCAGTGCACCGACAGGGGGCGATTATGAAAAACTGTTTTTT.

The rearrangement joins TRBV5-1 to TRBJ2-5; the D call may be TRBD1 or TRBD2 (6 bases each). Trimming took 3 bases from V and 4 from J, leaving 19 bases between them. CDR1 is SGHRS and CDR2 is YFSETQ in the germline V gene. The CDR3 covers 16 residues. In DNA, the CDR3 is TGCGCCAGCAGCTCTGGTGGGGGGCGAACTCCAGAGACCCAGTACTTC. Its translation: CASSSGGGRTPETQYF.

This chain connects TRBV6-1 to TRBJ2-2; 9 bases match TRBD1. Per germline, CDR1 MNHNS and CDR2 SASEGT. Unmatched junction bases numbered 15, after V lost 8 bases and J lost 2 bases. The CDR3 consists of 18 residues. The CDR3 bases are TGTGCCAGCGGGTTGGGGACAGGGTTTTCATCTAACACCGGGGAGCTGTTTTTT. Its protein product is CASGLGTGFSSNTGELFF.

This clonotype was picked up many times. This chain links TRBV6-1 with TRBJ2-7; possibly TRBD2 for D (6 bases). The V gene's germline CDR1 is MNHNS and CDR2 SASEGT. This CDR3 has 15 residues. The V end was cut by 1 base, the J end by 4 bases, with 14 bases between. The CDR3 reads CASSEVTGAGYEQYF. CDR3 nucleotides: TGTGCCAGCAGTGAAGTGACGGGAGCAGGTTACGAGCAGTACTTC.